This TCR beta chain originates from a study of CD8 T cells in ankylosing spondylitis. Only a few counts were recorded for this clonotype. Its antigen remains unknown. Each CDR3 protein is one row after TCRdb ran MiXCR on the 5' RACE reads. The sample includes roughly 280,000 distinct CDR3 sequences, about 19% seen only once; the top ten take under 8.5%. Findings and caveats of the study: What appeared characteristic of ankylosing spondylitis blood was a TCR beta motif of fewer than ten highly homologous variants. Disease-linked clones reportedly concentrated significantly in matched ankylosing spondylitis synovial fluid.

The sequencing sample was made of blood, either unsorted or a sorted T cell fraction (not recorded which). The clonotype originates from a male donor with ankylosing spondylitis or in good health (not recorded which).

CDR3 loop: CASSLERGASPLHF. The CDR3 DNA follows: TGCGCCAGCAGCTTAGAGCGGGGTGCTTCACCCCTCCACTTT. The J gene is TRBJ1-6, the V gene TRBV5-1; unclear D gene. The V and J ends lost 2 bases and 9 bases respectively, with 12 bases between them. The CDR3 has 14 amino acids. CDR1 SGHRS and CDR2 YFSETQ come from the germline V gene.